This entry concerns a single TCR beta chain. This record comes from a study of T cell changes during pregnancy in multiple sclerosis. With 3 bases clipped from V and 6 bases from J, the junction kept 3 bases outside the gene matches. The CDR3 contains 16 residues. CDR1 and CDR2 (germline): SNHLY, FYNNEI. Profiling relied on immunoSEQ multiplex PCR, and the TCRdb table lists in-frame clones only, not all of them. This sample has 69,000 or so clones, with 80% to 95% found just once. This clonotype was sampled from a female donor in good health, enrolled as a control in a pregnancy study. The sequencing used peripheral blood, collected in the third trimester of pregnancy. The V gene is TRBV2, the J gene TRBJ2-2; 14 bases align to TRBD2. Here the CDR3 reads CASSELGLAGAGELFF. The CDR3 DNA reads TGTGCCAGCAGTGAGCTGGGACTAGCGGGGGCCGGGGAGCTGTTTTTT. Full variable domain (missing parts from reference TRBV2 and TRBJ2-2): EPEVTQTPSHQVTQMGQEVILRCVPISNHLYFYWYRQILGQKVEFLVSFYNNEISEKSEIFDDQFSVERPDGSNFTLKIRSTKLEDSAMYFCASSELGLAGAGELFFGEGSRLTVL.